There are a few counts of the clone carrying this TCR beta chain. The antigen is not known. This sample is drawn from a study of T cell responses to AZD1222 COVID-19 vaccine. Data came from immunoSEQ multiplex PCR; TCRdb stores just in-frame clones and leaves some out. The sample contains under 150,000 clones, 80% to 90% of which appear only once. Trimming took 5 bases from V and 1 from J, leaving 18 bases between them. Germline V gene sequence: CDR1 MDHEN, CDR2 SYDVKM. This CDR3 region has 17 residues. Study observations and caveats: White British donors predominated, females outnumbered males, and clonal diversity was possibly underestimated.

The source of this sequence is an adult in good health. Sample: peripheral blood, taken on day 0 of AZD1222 vaccination. The chain links TRBV28 to TRBJ1-3; no clear D. The CDR3 here is CASSTSFIVGSGNTIYF. The CDR3 DNA reads TGTGCCAGCAGTACCTCATTTATCGTGGGATCTGGAAACACCATATATTTT.